This TCR beta chain was retrieved from a study of T cell clonality in common variable immunodeficiency. Study-wide points: What drives increased CVID clonality needs T cell subpopulation sequencing. CVID subjects had higher TCRbeta clonality than healthy controls, most marked in about a third.

The germline CDR1 and CDR2 sequences are LNHDA and SQIVND (reference sequence). V shed 7 bases and J 2 bases; nucleotides not matched to a gene: 5. This CDR3 comprises 14 residues. The table came from immunoSEQ multiplex PCR; TCRdb's copy has only in-frame clones and leaves some out. This sample shows some 40,000 clones and no singletons; about 0.68% rests with the ten largest. There are many counts of this clone. Antigen: not known. The CDR3 end falls 3 residues outside the read, so it is completed with the germline J gene. This sequence was found in a person between 18 and 69 years old in good health. Sequenced sample: peripheral blood mononuclear cells. The chain couples TRBV19 to TRBJ2-7; 10 bases match TRBD1. CDR3 sequence: CASTPGQGPYEQYF. The covered CDR3 bases are TGTGCCAGTACCCCGGGACAGGGGCCCTACGAG.